This is a list of T cell receptor beta chains from one sample in a study of neurological immune-mediated disorders. TCRdb reanalysed the 5' RACE reads using MiXCR and keeps one entry per CDR3 protein. The sample records fewer than 50,000 distinct CDR3 sequences, about 13% being singletons. Sequenced: PBMCs. These receptor sequences come from a man aged 30 to 39 in good health. The CDR3 runs from the conserved cysteine through the conserved F or W. D genes are given only for firm matches. Size values are once, few and many counts, or a class for expanded clones, and some rows have none.

D gene	clone size	V gene	J gene	CDR3 protein	CDR3 DNA
NA	many	TRBV7-9	TRBJ2-2	CASSPRNTGELFF	TGTGCCAGCAGTCCAAGGAACACCGGGGAGCTGTTTTTT
NA	NA	TRBV28	TRBJ2-7	CASSDRGTSIYDQYF	TGTGCCAGCAGTGACAGGGGGACTAGCATCTACGATCAGTATTTC
NA	many	TRBV7-2	TRBJ1-1	CASSLQTVMNTEAFF	TGTGCCAGCAGCCTACAGACAGTAATGAACACTGAAGCTTTCTTT
TRBD1	many	TRBV29-1	TRBJ2-5	CSVPGQGQETQYF	TGCAGCGTCCCGGGACAGGGACAAGAGACCCAGTACTTC
TRBD2	many	TRBV27	TRBJ2-7	CASSFRGGREEQYF	TGTGCCAGCAGTTTCCGCGGGGGGCGGGAGGAGCAGTACTTC
NA	NA	TRBV19	TRBJ2-5	CATDQGGETQYF	TGTGCCACCGATCAGGGCGGGGAGACCCAGTACTTC
NA	many	TRBV27	TRBJ1-2	CASSSIAGASYGYTF	TGTGCCAGCAGTTCAATAGCAGGGGCTAGCTATGGCTACACCTTC
TRBD2	many	TRBV7-6	TRBJ2-7	CASSLARLAVPFEQYF	TGTGCCAGCAGCTTAGCGCGCCTAGCGGTACCCTTCGAGCAGTACTTC
TRBD2	many	TRBV5-1	TRBJ2-5	CASSSGLAGVGETQYF	TGCGCCAGCAGCTCTGGACTAGCGGGAGTCGGGGAGACCCAGTACTTC
NA	many	TRBV14	TRBJ1-3	CASSLWNTIYF	TGTGCCAGCAGCCTTTGGAACACCATATATTTT
TRBD2	many	TRBV5-1	TRBJ2-5	CASSLVAGDTETQYF	TGCGCCAGCAGCTTGGTAGCGGGAGATACAGAGACCCAGTACTTC
TRBD1	many	TRBV20-1	TRBJ1-5	CSARVRTGRVRDQPQHF	TGCAGTGCTAGAGTCAGGACAGGGCGGGTTCGAGATCAGCCCCAGCATTTT
NA	few	TRBV20-1	TRBJ1-2	CSARVPGANGYTF	TGCAGTGCTAGAGTTCCGGGGGCGAATGGCTACACCTTC
NA	medium-sized	TRBV5-1	TRBJ2-5	CASSLEHVLPQETQYF	TGCGCCAGCAGCTTGGAACATGTTCTCCCACAAGAGACCCAGTACTTC
NA	many	TRBV29-1	TRBJ1-2	CSVAGERYGYTF	TGCAGCGTTGCCGGGGAGCGCTATGGCTACACCTTC
NA	many	TRBV11-2	TRBJ2-1	CASSLAGALNNEQFF	TGTGCCAGCAGCTTAGCGGGGGCTTTAAACAATGAGCAGTTCTTC
NA	many	TRBV27	TRBJ2-1	CASRGLRPADEQFF	TGTGCCAGCAGAGGACTACGTCCGGCCGATGAGCAGTTCTTC
TRBD2	NA	TRBV5-1	TRBJ2-1	CASSLGSSGAYNEQFF	TGCGCCAGCAGCTTGGGTTCTAGCGGGGCCTACAATGAGCAGTTCTTC
NA	many	TRBV27	TRBJ2-7	CASSPSWPYLYEQYF	TGTGCCAGCAGTCCCTCCTGGCCGTACCTTTACGAGCAGTACTTC
TRBD1	NA	TRBV18	TRBJ1-1	CASSPQDRGGTEAFF	TGTGCCAGCTCACCACAAGACAGGGGGGGGACTGAAGCTTTCTTT
TRBD1	NA	TRBV6-1	TRBJ1-2	CVSSALRDRGHVAF	TGTGTCAGCAGTGCCCTCCGGGACAGAGGACACGTCGCCTTC
TRBD2	many	TRBV6-5	TRBJ2-4	CASSSLAGGENIQYF	TGTGCCAGCAGTTCACTAGCGGGAGGGGAAAACATTCAGTACTTC